This entry lists 25 T cell receptor beta chains sequenced from one sample in a study of blood T cell repertoires in COVID-19. Libraries were prepared by immunoSEQ multiplex PCR; TCRdb keeps only in-frame clonotypes and omits some of them. Of about 110,000 clones detected, roughly 81% appear once; the ten largest clones hold 2% to 2.5%. Sequencing input: peripheral blood. Source of these receptors: a human donor in a cohort sampled during active COVID-19.

The chain uses TRBV7-9 and TRBJ2-3; 7 bases are shared with TRBD1. The CDR3 contains 14 residues. V lost 3 bases, J lost 1 base, and 1 base stayed unmatched. Germline assignment: CDR1 SEHNR and CDR2 FQNEAQ (reference sequence). CDR3 loop: CASSFDRGTDTQYF. The CDR3 DNA is TGTGCCAGCAGCTTCGACAGGGGCACAGATACGCAGTATTTT. The entire variable domain, with the rest obtained from reference TRBV7-9 and TRBJ2-3, is as follows: DTGVSQNPRHKITKRGQNVTFRCDPISEHNRLYWYRQTLGQGPEFLTYFQNEAQLEKSRLLSDRFSAERPKGSFSTLEIQRTEQGDSAMYLCASSFDRGTDTQYFGPGTRLTVL.

The chain joins TRBV30 to TRBJ1-2; TRBD1 aligns across 7 bases. The CDR3 runs 15 residues. The germline CDR1 and CDR2 sequences are GTSNPN and SVGIG (reference sequence). V shed 0 bases, J shed 7 bases, and the junction held 11 bases outside the gene matches. As DNA, the CDR3 is TGTGCCTGGAGTGTCCCGGGAGGGGGCGTCTCTGGCTACACCTTC. This translates into CAWSVPGGGVSGYTF.

This clone came up once. V and J are TRBV28 and TRBJ2-7, with 14 positions matching TRBD2. V lost 8 bases to trimming and J lost 7 bases; unmatched junction nucleotides: 4. The CDR3 contains 13 residues. Germline CDR1 MDHEN, CDR2 SYDVKM. The CDR3: CASWGLAGDEQYF. CDR3 coding DNA: TGTGCCAGCTGGGGACTAGCGGGGGATGAGCAGTACTTC.

The chain combines TRBV28 with TRBJ2-1, with 7 positions matching TRBD2. Losses at the gene ends were 8 bases for V and 12 bases for J; bases not matched to a gene: 10. Germline values: CDR1 MDHEN, CDR2 SYDVKM. The CDR3 loop spans 12 amino acids. This CDR3 reads CASLGLEGRQFF. CDR3 in DNA: TGTGCCAGCCTTGGACTAGAGGGGAGGCAGTTCTTC.

This clone was seen more than once but under ten times. V usage is TRBV18 and J usage is TRBJ2-3; 7 nucleotides line up with TRBD2. J was trimmed by 2 bases and V by 3 bases; bases with no gene match: 17. This CDR3 spans 19 amino acids. Per germline, CDR1 KGHSH and CDR2 LQKENI. The DNA of the CDR3 is TGTGCCAGCTCACCCTCCGCTCTTGGTGGAGCGGGACTCACAGATACGCAGTATTTT. Translated, it gives CASSPSALGGAGLTDTQYF.

The J gene is TRBJ1-2, the V gene TRBV28; D call uncertain. Germline V gives CDR1 MDHEN, CDR2 SYDVKM. Trimming shortened V by 6 bases and J by 5 bases, and 19 bases separated the two germline ends. This CDR3 contains 15 residues. CDR3 nucleotides: TGTGCCAGCAGCCAACCTTATTCAGCTAGATATGGCTACACCTTC. Protein: CASSQPYSARYGYTF.

The chain uses TRBV15 and TRBJ2-1; 11 bases agree with TRBD2. Germline CDR1 LNHNV, CDR2 YYDKDF (reference sequence). With V trimmed by 3 bases and J by 4 bases, 11 bases remained unmatched. This CDR3 has 18 amino acids. CDR3 loop: CATSRWGLAVRGYNEQFF. CDR3 bases: TGTGCCACCAGCAGGTGGGGACTAGCGGTTAGGGGGTACAATGAGCAGTTCTTC.

The table lists this clone with a count of one. This rearrangement joins TRBV7-9 to TRBJ1-1; D perhaps matches TRBD1 (6 bases). The V gene's germline CDR1 is SEHNR and CDR2 FQNEAQ (reference sequence). The CDR3 contains 13 residues. V lost 3 bases and J lost 4, with 9 bases in between. The CDR3, as DNA: TGTGCCAGCAGCTTGGACAGCTTCACTGAAGCTTTCTTT. Translating gives CASSLDSFTEAFF.

This clone was found a few times. The rearrangement joins TRBV4-1 to TRBJ2-1; D gene ambiguous. Trimming removed 4 bases at V and 6 bases at J, with 13 bases between. Looked up from germline, CDR1 is MGHRA and CDR2 is YSYEKL. CDR3 length: 14 residues. Written as DNA, the CDR3 is TGCGCCAGCAGCCCTAGTGGTCTTTCCAATGAGCAGTTCTTC. This codes for CASSPSGLSNEQFF.

This sequence joins TRBV25-1 and TRBJ1-4, with D unresolved. Germline assignment: CDR1 MGHDK and CDR2 SYGVNS. The V and J ends lost 4 bases and 7 bases respectively, with 13 bases between them. The CDR3 is 14 amino acids. CDR3 loop: CASSVEGTGEKLFF. The CDR3, as DNA: TGTGCCAGCAGTGTTGAGGGTACCGGTGAAAAACTGTTTTTT.

This rearrangement joins TRBV18 to TRBJ2-7; 7 nucleotides agree with TRBD2. This CDR3 contains 15 residues. V lost 2 bases to trimming and J lost 6 bases; unmatched junction nucleotides: 10. Germline assignment: CDR1 KGHSH and CDR2 LQKENI. CDR3: CASSPGRGLGGEQYF. Written as DNA, the CDR3 is TGTGCCAGCTCACCAGGGCGGGGGTTAGGCGGCGAGCAGTACTTC.

This clone was observed once. This rearrangement joins TRBV10-3 to TRBJ2-3; D is possibly TRBD1 (6 bases). V lost 5 bases and J lost 3, with 18 bases in between. From germline, CDR1 is ENHRY and CDR2 SYGVKD. This CDR3 comprises 16 residues. The chain's CDR3 is CAISSVITRGTDTQYF. CDR3 bases: TGTGCCATCAGTTCCGTAATTACGAGGGGGACAGATACGCAGTATTTT.

The J gene is TRBJ1-4, the V gene TRBV29-1; 9 bases line up with TRBD1. The CDR3 runs 13 residues. CDR1 is SQVTM, CDR2 ANQGSEA, per germline. Losses at the gene ends were 7 bases for V and 7 bases for J; bases not matched to a gene: 7. CDR3 loop: CSASGQGPEKLFF. CDR3 DNA sequence: TGCAGCGCCTCGGGACAGGGACCTGAAAAACTGTTTTTT.

The chain couples TRBV11-1 to TRBJ1-1; D perhaps matches TRBD1 (5 bases). CDR3 size: 15 residues. Germline V gives CDR1 SGHAT, CDR2 FQDESV (reference sequence). Trimming removed 3 bases from V and 7 bases from J, with 18 bases in between. The CDR3 DNA sequence: TGTGCCAGCAGCTTTTCCGGGCCGCCAGGGAATGAAGCTTTCTTT. It specifies CASSFSGPPGNEAFF.

V gene TRBV15 combines with J gene TRBJ1-4; TRBD1 aligns across 7 bases. The CDR3 is 17 residues long. Germline V lookup: CDR1 LNHNV, CDR2 YYDKDF (reference sequence). V was clipped by 2 bases and J by 0 bases; unmatched bases: 6. The CDR3 here is CATSRQTGTATNEKLFF. The CDR3 DNA is TGTGCCACCAGCAGACAAACCGGGACAGCAACTAATGAAAAACTGTTTTTT. The whole variable domain, filled in from reference TRBV15 and TRBJ1-4, reads DAMVIQNPRYQVTQFGKPVTLSCSQTLNHNVMYWYQQKSSQAPKLLFHYYDKDFNNEADTPDNFQSRRPNTSFCFLDIRSPGLGDTAMYLCATSRQTGTATNEKLFFGSGTQLSVL.

This clone is medium-sized in the sample. The V call is TRBV7-9, the J call TRBJ1-6; 8 positions agree with TRBD1. The CDR3 covers 18 residues. V shed 4 bases and J 8 bases; nucleotides not matched to a gene: 16. Per germline, CDR1 SEHNR and CDR2 FQNEAQ (reference sequence). CDR3 sequence: CASSSPLPDRGIDSPLHF. As DNA, the CDR3 is TGTGCCAGCAGCTCTCCACTACCAGACAGGGGTATTGATTCACCCCTCCACTTT. Based on the CDR3 plus reference TRBV7-9 and TRBJ1-6, the full variable domain is DTGVSQNPRHKITKRGQNVTFRCDPISEHNRLYWYRQTLGQGPEFLTYFQNEAQLEKSRLLSDRFSAERPKGSFSTLEIQRTEQGDSAMYLCASSSPLPDRGIDSPLHFGNGTRLTVT.

The gene calls are TRBV7-2 and TRBJ2-5, with 14 bases that match TRBD2. This CDR3 spans 16 amino acids. Germline V gene sequence: CDR1 SGHTA, CDR2 FQGNSA. V lost 1 base and J lost 2; bases outside the gene matches: 0. The CDR3 DNA reads TGTGCCAGCAGCTTAGGACTAGCGGGGGGGCAAGAGACCCAGTACTTC. It is translated as CASSLGLAGGQETQYF.

The chain links TRBV7-9 to TRBJ1-2, with TRBD1 identical over 8 bases. V lost 6 bases and J lost 3; bases outside the gene matches: 3. This CDR3 spans 13 amino acids. Germline V lookup: CDR1 SEHNR, CDR2 FQNEAQ (reference sequence). The CDR3 DNA reads as TGTGCCAGCAGTATACAGGGGGACTATGGCTACACCTTC. It encodes CASSIQGDYGYTF.

CDR3 sequence (DNA): TGTGCCAGCAGCGTAGGGTCGGGCTATGGCTACACCTTC. It encodes CASSVGSGYGYTF. The gene calls are TRBV9 and TRBJ1-2; unclear D gene. The CDR3 loop spans 13 amino acids. Germline loops: CDR1 SGDLS, CDR2 YYNGEE. V lost 0 bases and J 4 bases, leaving 7 bases between the germline ends.

The V and J genes are TRBV6-5 and TRBJ1-2; 9 nucleotides agree with TRBD1. V shed 5 bases, J shed 8 bases, and the junction held 9 bases outside the gene matches. The CDR3 has 14 residues. Germline CDR1 is MNHEY and CDR2 is SVGAGI. CDR3 DNA: TGTGCCAGCAGTCAACAGGGGGCCAATTACGGCTACACCTTC. Protein product: CASSQQGANYGYTF.

V and J are TRBV3-1 (or the pseudogene TRBV3-2) and TRBJ1-4, with D hard to call. Germline CDR1 and CDR2: LGHDT and YNNKEL (reference sequence). V shed 4 bases and J shed 3 bases, with 9 bases lying between them. This CDR3 is 14 amino acids long. The CDR3: CASSLPEANEKLFF. The CDR3 DNA is TGTGCCAGCAGCCTCCCGGAGGCTAATGAAAAACTGTTTTTT.

Points on this clone: Other nucleotide sequences from this sample produce the same CDR3. The rearrangement links TRBV6-5 to TRBJ1-1, with a weak D call TRBD1 (6 bases). The V gene's germline CDR1 is MNHEY and CDR2 SVGAGI. This CDR3 has 14 residues. Trimming left V 0 bases short and J 6 bases short, with 11 bases between. The CDR3 loop is CASSYSSGAPEAFF. The CDR3 DNA reads as TGTGCCAGCAGTTACTCCTCAGGGGCACCTGAAGCTTTCTTT.

The V gene is TRBV7-2, the J gene TRBJ2-3, with TRBD2 identical over 11 bases. The CDR3 covers 15 residues. V gave up 5 bases and J gave up 1 base; unmatched junction bases: 2. The V gene's germline CDR1 is SGHTA and CDR2 FQGNSA. In DNA form, the CDR3 reads TGTGCCAGCAGCACTAGCGGGAGTGGCACAGATACGCAGTATTTT. It specifies CASSTSGSGTDTQYF.

The chain recombines TRBV29-1 with TRBJ2-2; D possibly corresponds to TRBD2 (6 bases). The CDR3 extends over 12 amino acids. Germline V gives CDR1 SQVTM, CDR2 ANQGSEA. The V and J ends lost 4 bases and 7 bases respectively, with 10 bases between them. The CDR3 sequence: CSVVRLDGELFF. In DNA, the CDR3 is TGCAGCGTTGTCAGACTAGACGGGGAGCTGTTTTTT.

Only a few counts were recorded for this clone. This rearrangement joins TRBV6-4 to TRBJ2-3; no definite D call. The V gene lost 2 bases and the J gene lost 2 bases, with 5 bases spanning the gap. Germline assignment: CDR1 MRHNA and CDR2 SNTAGT. This CDR3 is 13 amino acids long. The CDR3, as DNA: TGTGCCAGCAGTGACGGGCCCACAGATACGCAGTATTTT. Protein sequence: CASSDGPTDTQYF.